The 8 T cell receptor beta chains below were found in one sample sequenced in a study of blood T cell repertoires in COVID-19. Here immunoSEQ multiplex PCR was the method, and the copy in TCRdb shows in-frame clones only, minus some. This sample has 150,000 to 200,000 clones, with around four fifths found just once. Sequencing was done on a sample of peripheral blood. Receptors were obtained from a woman between 70 and 85 years old with COVID-19, enrolled during active disease.

The chain carries TRBV3-1 (or the pseudogene TRBV3-2) and TRBJ1-6, with 11 bases fitting TRBD1. This CDR3 has 15 amino acids. Unmatched junction bases numbered 2, after V lost 3 bases and J lost 7 bases. Germline CDR1 reads LGHDT; CDR2 reads YNNKEL (reference sequence). The CDR3 reads CASSHGQGANSPLHF. DNA for the CDR3: TGTGCCAGCAGCCATGGACAGGGGGCCAATTCACCCCTCCACTTT.

The chain links TRBV3-1 (or the pseudogene TRBV3-2) to TRBJ1-3, with D possibly being TRBD1 (6 bases). Trimming removed 3 bases from V and 3 bases from J, with 12 bases in between. Germline loops: CDR1 LGHDT, CDR2 YNNKEL (reference sequence). The CDR3 totals 15 residues. CDR3 residues: CASSQTQGLGNTIYF. In DNA form, the CDR3 reads TGTGCCAGCAGCCAGACACAGGGTCTTGGAAACACCATATATTTT.

The chain employs TRBV19 and TRBJ1-5; D might be TRBD1 (5 bases). The CDR3 contains 15 residues. CDR1 and CDR2 from the germline V gene are LNHDA and SQIVND (reference sequence). Trimming left V 8 bases short and J 4 bases short, with 18 bases between. CDR3 loop: CASAPGGTVNQPQHF. The CDR3 DNA is TGTGCCAGTGCCCCGGGGGGGACGGTTAATCAGCCCCAGCATTTT.

The chain has TRBV28 and TRBJ2-5; D possibly corresponds to TRBD2 (5 bases). Trimming stripped 8 bases from V and 3 bases from J, with 16 bases between. Looked up from germline, CDR1 is MDHEN and CDR2 is SYDVKM. There are 14 residues in the CDR3. The CDR3 sequence is CASEGLRVEETQYF. CDR3 nucleotide sequence: TGTGCCAGCGAGGGATTAAGAGTTGAAGAGACCCAGTACTTC.

This clone was observed a single time. The chain is built from TRBV5-1 and TRBJ2-5, with D possibly TRBD1 on 6 matching bases. Germline V gives CDR1 SGHRS, CDR2 YFSETQ. V was cut by 4 bases and J by 5 bases, with 18 bases left in between. There are 15 residues in the CDR3. The CDR3 here is CASSPRTVLGETQYF. In nucleotides, the CDR3 is TGCGCCAGCAGCCCGAGGACAGTCCTAGGGGAGACCCAGTACTTC. Full variable domain (remainder filled in from reference TRBV5-1 and TRBJ2-5): KAGVTQTPRYLIKTRGQQVTLSCSPISGHRSVSWYQQTPGQGLQFLFEYFSETQRNKGNFPGRFSGRQFSNSRSEMNVSTLELGDSALYLCASSPRTVLGETQYFGPGTRLLVL.

This chain connects TRBV19 to TRBJ1-3, with D unclear. Trimming stripped 5 bases from V and 0 bases from J, with 8 bases between. The V gene's germline CDR1 is LNHDA and CDR2 SQIVND (reference sequence). The CDR3 loop spans 14 amino acids. DNA for the CDR3: TGTGCCAGTAGTCCACTAATCTCTGGAAACACCATATATTTT. Residues: CASSPLISGNTIYF.

The chain joins TRBV6-2 or TRBV6-3 to TRBJ2-6; 8 bases fit TRBD1. There are 19 residues in the CDR3. Unmatched junction bases numbered 12, after V lost 5 bases and J lost 0 bases. Per germline, CDR1 MNHEY and CDR2 SVGEGT. The CDR3 loop is CASSTDRDGSLSGANVLTF. The CDR3, as DNA: TGTGCCAGCAGTACGGACAGGGACGGATCCCTCTCTGGGGCCAACGTCCTGACTTTC.

The J gene is TRBJ1-1, the V gene TRBV19; D might be TRBD1 (5 bases). Germline values: CDR1 LNHDA, CDR2 SQIVND (reference sequence). The ends were cut back, 6 bases at V and 5 bases at J, with 19 bases in the middle. The length of the CDR3 is 15 residues. The CDR3 protein is CASSTGWGEGTEAFF. CDR3 DNA sequence: TGTGCCAGTAGCACCGGGTGGGGGGAAGGAACTGAAGCTTTCTTT.